The 7 T cell receptor beta chains below come from one sample, sequenced in a study of chemoradiotherapy in HPV16-positive cancers. Clones were read by immunoSEQ multiplex PCR, and TCRdb kept only the in-frame ones, dropping some. The table includes 8,000 to 10,000 clones, 85% detected once. Sequences were derived from tumor tissue, sampled from a patient who underwent chemoradiotherapy. Receptors originate from a human donor with HPV-associated anogenital cancer.

This clone was seen more than once but under ten times. The chain has TRBV27 and TRBJ2-5; 7 bases fit TRBD2. CDR3 size: 15 residues. Germline V CDR1 and CDR2: MNHEY, SMNVEV (reference sequence). V shed 5 bases and J 4 bases; nucleotides not matched to a gene: 10. This chain's CDR3 is CASSNPSSGGETQYF. DNA for the CDR3: TGTGCCAGCAGTAACCCTTCCTCGGGGGGAGAGACCCAGTACTTC.

J is TRBJ2-7 and V is TRBV6-5; 8 positions agree with TRBD2. Germline V gene data show CDR1 as MNHEY and CDR2 as SVGAGI. The CDR3 contains 12 residues. V lost 7 bases to trimming and J lost 3 bases; unmatched junction nucleotides: 2. CDR3 amino acids: CASTGGFYEQYF. CDR3 coding DNA: TGTGCCAGCACGGGAGGGTTCTACGAGCAGTACTTC.

The CDR3 protein is CASSGNSISYEQYF. The CDR3 DNA reads TGTGCCAGCAGTGGGAACAGCATCTCCTACGAGCAGTACTTC. This chain links TRBV6-1 with TRBJ2-7, with D unresolved. The CDR3 spans 14 residues. Germline CDR1 is MNHNS and CDR2 is SASEGT. Trimming removed 4 bases at V and 0 bases at J, with 10 bases between.

This clone appeared once. The CDR3 is CASSLLVNYEQYF. The CDR3 nucleotides read TGCGCCAGCAGCCTACTGGTAAACTACGAGCAGTACTTC. V is TRBV5-1 and J is TRBJ2-7; no definite D call. The germline V gene has CDR1 SGHRS and CDR2 YFSETQ. The V and J ends lost 4 bases and 3 bases respectively, with 11 bases between them. The CDR3 is made up of 13 amino acids.

The chain joins TRBV30 to TRBJ2-4; 7 positions agree with TRBD1. The CDR3 spans 16 residues. Germline loops: CDR1 GTSNPN, CDR2 SVGIG (reference sequence). V shed 0 bases, J shed 6 bases, and the junction held 11 bases outside the gene matches. The CDR3 DNA is TGTGCCTGGAGTGTTAAAGGGGGCCTATCTAGAAACATTCAGTACTTC. Its translation: CAWSVKGGLSRNIQYF. The full variable domain, its missing parts supplied by reference TRBV30 and TRBJ2-4, is SQTIHQWPATLVQPVGSPLSLECTVEGTSNPNLYWYRQAAGRGLQLLFYSVGIGQISSEVPQNLSASRPQDRQFILSSKKLLLSDSGFYLCAWSVKGGLSRNIQYFGAGTRLSVL.

The chain uses TRBV29-1 and TRBJ2-4, with no clear D. The CDR3 spans 13 residues. CDR1 is SQVTM and CDR2 is ANQGSEA in the germline V gene. Trimming removed 3 bases from V and 3 bases from J, with 9 bases in between. The CDR3 sequence: CSVEGWGKNIQYF. In nucleotides, the CDR3 is TGCAGCGTTGAGGGGTGGGGCAAAAACATTCAGTACTTC.

This chain joins TRBV6-1 and TRBJ2-7, with D possibly matching TRBD1 (5 bases). V lost 6 bases and J lost 6, with 21 bases in between. The CDR3 sequence is 15 residues long. Germline V gene data show CDR1 as MNHNS and CDR2 as SASEGT. CDR3 sequence reads: CASRGTDSLAGEQYF. The CDR3 nucleotides are TGTGCCAGCAGGGGAACCGACAGCCTGGCAGGCGAGCAGTACTTC.